The rows below give T cell receptor beta chains drawn from one sample of a study of blood T cell repertoires in COVID-19. Libraries were prepared by immunoSEQ multiplex PCR; TCRdb keeps only in-frame clonotypes and omits some of them. The table shows some 180,000 clones, with around 89% occurring only once. Sequenced: peripheral blood. These receptors were obtained from a man between 40 and 49 years old with active or convalescent COVID-19. CDR3s include the opening cysteine and the closing phenylalanine or tryptophan. A D gene is named only where the DNA matches it firmly. Where a row states a size, it is once, few, many or the class of an expanded clone; other rows omit it.

size: .
V: TRBV11-2
D: .
J: TRBJ2-2
CDR3: CASSLGSLHTGELFF
DNA: TGTGCCAGCAGCTTAGGTTCCCTACACACCGGGGAGCTGTTTTTT

size: .
V: TRBV5-5
D: TRBD1
J: TRBJ2-7
CDR3: CASSPKGQGSSYEQYF
DNA: TGTGCCAGCAGCCCCAAGGGACAGGGGAGCTCCTACGAGCAGTACTTC

size: .
V: TRBV11-2
D: .
J: TRBJ2-7
CDR3: CASSPFAGLSYEQYF
DNA: TGTGCCAGCAGCCCGTTTGCGGGCCTTTCCTACGAGCAGTACTTC

size: .
V: TRBV7-2
D: TRBD1
J: TRBJ2-7
CDR3: CASSFLTGDTYEQYF
DNA: TGTGCCAGCAGCTTTTTGACAGGGGATACCTACGAGCAGTACTTC

size: .
V: TRBV19
D: .
J: TRBJ2-5
CDR3: CASSPRAGGPETQYF
DNA: TGTGCCAGTAGTCCCCGGGCAGGGGGGCCAGAGACCCAGTACTTC

size: .
V: TRBV19
D: TRBD1
J: TRBJ2-7
CDR3: CASSAWTGANEQYF
DNA: TGTGCCAGTAGTGCTTGGACAGGGGCCAACGAGCAGTACTTC

size: .
V: TRBV28
D: .
J: TRBJ1-5
CDR3: CASKLQGYGQPQHF
DNA: TGTGCCAGCAAACTACAGGGCTATGGGCAGCCCCAGCATTTT

size: .
V: TRBV4-1
D: .
J: TRBJ1-2
CDR3: CASSQHSTVLNYGYTF
DNA: TGCGCCAGCAGCCAACACTCGACAGTACTGAACTATGGCTACACCTTC

size: .
V: TRBV5-1
D: TRBD1
J: TRBJ2-2
CDR3: CASSLAHRGFIGELFF
DNA: TGCGCCAGCAGCTTGGCCCACAGGGGGTTTATCGGGGAGCTGTTTTTT

size: .
V: TRBV29-1
D: .
J: TRBJ1-1
CDR3: CSVETGKYTEAFF
DNA: TGCAGCGTTGAAACCGGGAAGTACACTGAAGCTTTCTTT

size: .
V: TRBV5-1
D: .
J: TRBJ1-1
CDR3: CASSLTVLNTEAFF
DNA: TGCGCCAGCAGCTTGACGGTTTTGAACACTGAAGCTTTCTTT

size: .
V: TRBV6-2/TRBV6-3
D: .
J: TRBJ1-2
CDR3: CASSIPKPPQWGGGGYTF
DNA: TGTGCCAGCAGTATCCCAAAGCCGCCCCAGTGGGGAGGAGGTGGCTACACCTTC

size: .
V: TRBV19
D: TRBD1
J: TRBJ1-1
CDR3: CASYRDRGQGGTEAFF
DNA: TGTGCCAGCTACCGGGACAGGGGGCAGGGGGGCACTGAAGCTTTCTTT

size: once
V: TRBV24-1
D: .
J: TRBJ2-2
CDR3: CATSARGTGELFF
DNA: TGTGCCACCAGCGCAAGGGGAACCGGGGAGCTGTTTTTT

size: .
V: TRBV6-5
D: .
J: TRBJ2-2
CDR3: CASSPAGAPTGELFF
DNA: TGTGCCAGCAGCCCCGCGGGGGCACCCACCGGGGAGCTGTTTTTT

size: .
V: TRBV29-1
D: .
J: TRBJ1-1
CDR3: CSVARQVARDTEAFF
DNA: TGCAGCGTTGCCCGACAGGTGGCGAGAGACACTGAAGCTTTCTTT

size: .
V: TRBV30
D: TRBD1
J: TRBJ1-5
CDR3: CAWSITGGPQPQHF
DNA: TGTGCCTGGAGTATAACAGGGGGTCCTCAGCCCCAGCATTTT

size: .
V: TRBV14
D: .
J: TRBJ2-2
CDR3: CASSQLRMTGELFF
DNA: TGTGCCAGCAGCCAACTCAGGATGACCGGGGAGCTGTTTTTT

size: .
V: TRBV25-1
D: TRBD2
J: TRBJ2-7
CDR3: CASRHGLAGGVGEQYF
DNA: TGTGCCAGCAGGCACGGACTAGCGGGAGGGGTGGGCGAGCAGTACTTC

size: .
V: TRBV6-1
D: TRBD1
J: TRBJ1-1
CDR3: CASSEKGTGGTEAFF
DNA: TGTGCCAGCAGTGAAAAAGGGACAGGGGGAACTGAAGCTTTCTTT

size: .
V: TRBV7-3
D: .
J: TRBJ2-2
CDR3: CASSFGGELFF
DNA: TGTGCCAGCAGCTTCGGCGGGGAGCTGTTTTTT

size: .
V: TRBV3-1/TRBV3-2
D: .
J: TRBJ2-5
CDR3: CASSQPLETQYF
DNA: TGTGCCAGCAGCCAACCACTTGAGACCCAGTACTTC

size: .
V: TRBV2
D: .
J: TRBJ1-3
CDR3: CASSEGRSSGNTIYF
DNA: TGTGCCAGCAGTGAGGGCAGAAGTTCTGGAAACACCATATATTTT

size: .
V: TRBV4-2
D: TRBD2
J: TRBJ2-1
CDR3: CASSPQGGYSGSRRYNEQFF
DNA: TGTGCCAGCAGCCCTCAAGGAGGATATAGCGGGAGCCGGAGATACAATGAGCAGTTCTTC

size: .
V: TRBV5-1
D: .
J: TRBJ1-6
CDR3: CASSLFSRGNSPLHF
DNA: TGCGCCAGCAGCTTGTTTAGCAGGGGAAATTCACCCCTCCACTTT

size: .
V: TRBV7-8
D: .
J: TRBJ1-4
CDR3: CASSLVPGKRKEKLFF
DNA: TGTGCCAGCAGCTTAGTGCCAGGGAAAAGGAAGGAAAAACTGTTTTTT

size: .
V: TRBV18
D: .
J: TRBJ2-1
CDR3: CASSPRQATYNEQFF
DNA: TGTGCCAGCTCCCCCAGGCAGGCAACCTACAATGAGCAGTTCTTC

size: .
V: TRBV5-4
D: TRBD2
J: TRBJ2-5
CDR3: CASSSSGGPQETQYF
DNA: TGTGCCAGCAGCTCGAGCGGGGGACCCCAAGAGACCCAGTACTTC

size: .
V: TRBV19
D: .
J: TRBJ1-6
CDR3: CASSISVTGSGSPLHF
DNA: TGTGCCAGTAGTATTTCGGTTACAGGGTCAGGTTCACCCCTCCACTTT

size: .
V: TRBV18
D: TRBD2
J: TRBJ2-2
CDR3: CASSPPRLADPTELFF
DNA: TGTGCCAGCTCACCACCGAGACTAGCGGACCCCACGGAGCTGTTTTTT

size: once
V: TRBV9
D: .
J: TRBJ2-7
CDR3: CASSPEGKTYEQYF
DNA: TGTGCCAGCAGCCCGGAGGGGAAAACCTACGAGCAGTACTTC

size: .
V: TRBV9
D: TRBD1
J: TRBJ1-1
CDR3: CASSTRGQGAPTEAFF
DNA: TGTGCCAGCAGCACCCGGGGGCAGGGGGCGCCCACTGAAGCTTTCTTT

size: .
V: TRBV2
D: TRBD1
J: TRBJ1-3
CDR3: CASSPGTGGLLHTIYF
DNA: TGTGCCAGCAGTCCCGGGACAGGGGGCCTATTACACACCATATATTTT

size: .
V: TRBV6-4
D: .
J: TRBJ1-1
CDR3: CASSESLGDIAFF
DNA: TGTGCCAGCAGTGAATCCCTGGGAGATATAGCTTTCTTT

size: .
V: TRBV6-5
D: .
J: TRBJ2-7
CDR3: CASSLTTSSYEQYF
DNA: TGTGCCAGCAGCCTTACGACTAGTAGCTACGAGCAGTACTTC

size: .
V: TRBV3-1/TRBV3-2
D: .
J: TRBJ1-2
CDR3: CASSQEVRGQGYTF
DNA: TGTGCCAGCAGCCAAGAAGTCCGAGGGCAAGGCTACACCTTC

size: .
V: TRBV5-4
D: .
J: TRBJ2-7
CDR3: CASSAQSVHEQYF
DNA: TGTGCCAGCAGCGCACAGTCCGTCCACGAGCAGTACTTC

size: .
V: TRBV5-1
D: .
J: TRBJ2-5
CDR3: CASGPGTTSQETQYF
DNA: TGCGCCAGCGGCCCTGGGACAACCAGTCAAGAGACCCAGTACTTC

size: .
V: TRBV28
D: .
J: TRBJ2-5
CDR3: CASSFGGFPETQYF
DNA: TGTGCCAGCAGTTTTGGAGGGTTCCCAGAGACCCAGTACTTC

size: .
V: TRBV9
D: .
J: TRBJ1-1
CDR3: CASSRTGDTEAFF
DNA: TGTGCCAGCAGTCGAACAGGAGACACTGAAGCTTTCTTT

size: .
V: TRBV6-5
D: .
J: TRBJ1-5
CDR3: CASSYPDINGNQPQHF
DNA: TGTGCCAGCAGTTACCCGGACATAAATGGCAATCAGCCCCAGCATTTT

size: .
V: TRBV19
D: .
J: TRBJ1-1
CDR3: CATTYGNTEAFF
DNA: TGTGCCACCACTTATGGTAACACTGAAGCTTTCTTT

size: .
V: TRBV4-1
D: TRBD1
J: TRBJ2-7
CDR3: CASSQTGESYEQYF
DNA: TGCGCCAGCAGCCAAACAGGGGAGTCCTACGAGCAGTACTTC

size: .
V: TRBV2
D: .
J: TRBJ2-5
CDR3: CASSEARGAEKTQYF
DNA: TGTGCCAGCAGTGAAGCTCGGGGGGCGGAAAAGACCCAGTACTTC

size: .
V: TRBV7-2
D: TRBD1
J: TRBJ1-2
CDR3: CASSSGQGYGYTF
DNA: TGTGCCAGCAGCTCCGGACAGGGCTATGGCTACACCTTC

size: .
V: TRBV7-2
D: TRBD2
J: TRBJ2-2
CDR3: CASSATSGVNTGELFF
DNA: TGTGCCAGCAGCGCAACTAGCGGGGTCAACACCGGGGAGCTGTTTTTT

size: .
V: TRBV5-1
D: TRBD2
J: TRBJ2-7
CDR3: CASSLWASGSSGEQYF
DNA: TGCGCCAGCAGCTTGTGGGCTAGCGGGAGTTCGGGAGAGCAGTACTTC

size: .
V: TRBV7-2
D: .
J: TRBJ2-6
CDR3: CASSSPRPAGANVLTF
DNA: TGTGCCAGCAGCTCGCCGCGGCCGGCTGGGGCCAACGTCCTGACTTTC

size: .
V: TRBV6-6
D: .
J: TRBJ2-1
CDR3: CASSYEYEQFF
DNA: TGTGCCAGCAGTTACGAGTATGAGCAGTTCTTC

size: once
V: TRBV9
D: TRBD1
J: TRBJ2-1
CDR3: CASSVSGQGINEQFF
DNA: TGTGCCAGCAGCGTATCGGGACAGGGGATCAATGAGCAGTTCTTC